A selection of T cell receptor beta chains follows, all from one sample in a study of cytomegalovirus exposure and HLA in healthy donors. Generated by immunoSEQ multiplex PCR, the TCRdb table keeps only in-frame clones and is missing some. Of 130,000 to 150,000 clones in the sample, about 86% were seen once. Sequencing input: PBMCs. These receptors all come from a woman aged 18-29 years in good health and CMV-seropositive. Both conserved end residues are part of each CDR3. Expanded clones get a size class; other rows say once, few or many, or leave the size out.

abundance,j_gene,v_gene,CDR3aa
.,TRBJ2-2,TRBV11-3,CASSSEGELFF
few,TRBJ1-4,TRBV6-1,CASRAGGEKLFF
.,TRBJ1-1,TRBV15,CATSRDFNTEAFF
.,TRBJ1-2,TRBV7-2,CASSLDRLMGGYTF
.,TRBJ2-3,TRBV4-2,CASSQDGAGGPTDTQYF
.,TRBJ2-7,TRBV7-2,CASRPLAGVTEQYF
.,TRBJ2-7,TRBV6-1,CASGLGLTGSYEQYF
.,TRBJ1-1,TRBV6-6,CASSSRGGENGAFF
once,TRBJ2-7,TRBV5-5,CASSPGQGAHSYEQYF
once,TRBJ2-3,TRBV25-1,CASRRTGSGAVAQYF
few,TRBJ2-1,TRBV28,CASSLGSSGGNEQFF
.,TRBJ2-1,TRBV5-1,CASSFLLGHRSSYNEQFF
.,TRBJ2-5,TRBV10-3,CAISGGAWETQYF
.,TRBJ1-4,TRBV28,CASTLQGFNEKLFF
once,TRBJ1-1,TRBV6-1,CASSELRQGAEAFF
.,TRBJ1-1,TRBV10-3,CATNAPGKAFF
.,TRBJ1-6,TRBV27,CASSLYPGENSPLHF
.,TRBJ1-1,TRBV15,CATSRAVQSEAFF
.,TRBJ2-5,TRBV9,CASSGRGLAQETQYF
.,TRBJ1-2,TRBV28,CASSLQVGYTF
.,TRBJ1-6,TRBV6-5,CASSYGGVSHSPLHF
.,TRBJ1-5,TRBV27,CASSFRGNQPQHF
.,TRBJ1-2,TRBV7-9,CASSYDRENLLFIF
.,TRBJ2-3,TRBV6-1,CASSELAGGGDTQYF
.,TRBJ2-5,TRBV28,CASMKTPFQETQYF
.,TRBJ2-7,TRBV28,CASSLGGAFSYEQYF
.,TRBJ2-1,TRBV5-6,CASSFASGMGYNEQFF
.,TRBJ2-1,TRBV2,CASSTDRGSYNEQFF
.,TRBJ1-2,TRBV9,CASSDAIVKNYGYTF
.,TRBJ2-5,TRBV14,CASSQWSGGETQYF
.,TRBJ2-5,TRBV5-4,CASSRSAGWETQYF
.,TRBJ1-2,TRBV5-6,CASSRTGPSGYTF
.,TRBJ2-7,TRBV28,CASSLGGGYEQYF
.,TRBJ2-7,TRBV7-2,CASSSRTSATYEQYF
once,TRBJ1-2,TRBV28,CASSLSSPRGVGYTF
few,TRBJ1-6,TRBV27,CASSFRDSPLHF
.,TRBJ1-1,TRBV2,CASSGSGVMNTEAFF
.,TRBJ2-2,TRBV2,CASRATGGRTGELFF
.,TRBJ1-4,TRBV19,CASSFRQGNEKLFF
.,TRBJ1-5,TRBV19,CASSRRGTLSQPQHF
.,TRBJ2-1,TRBV11-2,CASSPGGEERSYNEQFF
few,TRBJ1-5,TRBV11-2,CASSSGGRAGSYQPQHF
few,TRBJ2-1,TRBV13,CASSLGRDSYNEQFF
.,TRBJ2-1,TRBV18,CASSPSLAGGLGQFF